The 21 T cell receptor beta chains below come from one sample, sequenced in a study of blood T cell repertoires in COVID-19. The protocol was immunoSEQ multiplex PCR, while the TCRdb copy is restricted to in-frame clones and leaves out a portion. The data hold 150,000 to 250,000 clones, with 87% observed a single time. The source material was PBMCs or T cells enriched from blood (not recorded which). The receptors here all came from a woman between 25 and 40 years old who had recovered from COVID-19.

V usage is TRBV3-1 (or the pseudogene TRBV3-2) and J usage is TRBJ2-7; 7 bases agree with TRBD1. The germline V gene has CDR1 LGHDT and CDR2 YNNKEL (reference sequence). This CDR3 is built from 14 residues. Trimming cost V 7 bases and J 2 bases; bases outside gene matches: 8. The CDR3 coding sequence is TGTGCCAGCACCCGGACAGGAGGAACCTACGAGCAGTACTTC. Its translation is CASTRTGGTYEQYF.

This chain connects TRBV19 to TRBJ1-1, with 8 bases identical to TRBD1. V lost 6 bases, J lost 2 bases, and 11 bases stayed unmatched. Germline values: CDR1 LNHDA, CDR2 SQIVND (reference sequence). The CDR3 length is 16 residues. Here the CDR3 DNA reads TGTGCCAGTAGGAGTAATCAGGGGGCGCTTAACACTGAAGCTTTCTTT. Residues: CASRSNQGALNTEAFF.

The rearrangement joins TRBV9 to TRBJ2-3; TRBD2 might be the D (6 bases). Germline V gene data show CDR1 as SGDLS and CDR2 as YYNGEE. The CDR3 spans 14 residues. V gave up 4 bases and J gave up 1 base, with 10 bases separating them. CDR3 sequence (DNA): TGTGCCAGCAGCCCCGGGACTGGCACAGATACGCAGTATTTT. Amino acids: CASSPGTGTDTQYF.

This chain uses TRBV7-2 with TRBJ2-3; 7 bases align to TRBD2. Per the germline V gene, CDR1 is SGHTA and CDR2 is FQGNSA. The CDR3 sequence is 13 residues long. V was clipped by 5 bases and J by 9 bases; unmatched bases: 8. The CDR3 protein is CASSPPGGRTQYF. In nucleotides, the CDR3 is TGTGCCAGCAGCCCCCCGGGAGGCAGAACGCAGTATTTT. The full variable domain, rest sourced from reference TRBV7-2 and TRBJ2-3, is GAGVSQSPSNKVTEKGKDVELRCDPISGHTALYWYRQSLGQGLEFLIYFQGNSAPDKSGLPSDRFSAERTGGSVSTLTIQRTQQEDSAVYLCASSPPGGRTQYFGPGTRLTVL.

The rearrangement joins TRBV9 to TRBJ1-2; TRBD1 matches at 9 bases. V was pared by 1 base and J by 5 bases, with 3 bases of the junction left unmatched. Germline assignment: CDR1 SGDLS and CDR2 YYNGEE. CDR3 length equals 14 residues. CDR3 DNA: TGTGCCAGCAGCGTATCTGGGACAGGGTATGGCTACACCTTC. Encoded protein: CASSVSGTGYGYTF.

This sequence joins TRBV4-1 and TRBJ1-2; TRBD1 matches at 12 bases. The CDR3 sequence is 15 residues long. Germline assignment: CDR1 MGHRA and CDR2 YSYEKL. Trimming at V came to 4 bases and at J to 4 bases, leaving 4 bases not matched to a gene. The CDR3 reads CASSLGTGGSYGYTF. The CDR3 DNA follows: TGCGCCAGCAGCCTCGGGACAGGGGGCTCCTATGGCTACACCTTC.

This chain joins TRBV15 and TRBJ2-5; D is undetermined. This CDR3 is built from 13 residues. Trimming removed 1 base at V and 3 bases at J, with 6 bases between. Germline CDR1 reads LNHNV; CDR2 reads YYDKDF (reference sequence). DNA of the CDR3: TGTGCCACCAGCAGAGCAAGAGAAGAGACCCAGTACTTC. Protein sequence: CATSRAREETQYF.

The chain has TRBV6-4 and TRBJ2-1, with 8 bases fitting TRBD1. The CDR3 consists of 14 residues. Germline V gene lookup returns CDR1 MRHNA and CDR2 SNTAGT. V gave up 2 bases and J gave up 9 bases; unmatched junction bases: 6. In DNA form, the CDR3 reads TGTGCCAGCAGTGACGAACAGGGGGTAGGTGAGCAGTTCTTC. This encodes CASSDEQGVGEQFF.

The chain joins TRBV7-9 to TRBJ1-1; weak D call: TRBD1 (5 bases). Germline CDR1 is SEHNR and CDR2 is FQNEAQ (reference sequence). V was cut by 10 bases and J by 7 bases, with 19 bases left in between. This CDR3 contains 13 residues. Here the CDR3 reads CATRGRDVGEAFF. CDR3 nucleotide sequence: TGTGCCACGCGGGGCAGGGATGTTGGTGAAGCTTTCTTT.

CDR3 in DNA: TGTGCCAGCAGCAACCGGGACAAATACAATGAGCAGTTCTTC. Residues: CASSNRDKYNEQFF. The chain uses TRBV11-2 and TRBJ2-1; perhaps TRBD1 as D (6 bases). The CDR3 has 14 amino acids. Germline V gene sequence: CDR1 SGHAT, CDR2 FQNNGV. V was trimmed by 5 bases and J by 4 bases, leaving 12 bases between them.

The CDR3, as DNA: TGTGCCAGCAGTTTATTATCCCCTGGGGGCGGTCTCTCCTACGAGCAGTACTTC. Encoded protein: CASSLLSPGGGLSYEQYF. This chain links TRBV28 with TRBJ2-7; D might be TRBD1 (6 bases). The V gene lost 1 base and the J gene lost 0 bases, with 19 bases spanning the gap. The CDR3 has 18 residues. Per germline, CDR1 MDHEN and CDR2 SYDVKM. Looking up the rest from reference TRBV28 and TRBJ2-7 gives the full variable domain: DVKVTQSSRYLVKRTGEKVFLECVQDMDHENMFWYRQDPGLGLRLIYFSYDVKMKEKGDIPEGYSVSREKKERFSLILESASTNQTSMYLCASSLLSPGGGLSYEQYFGPGTRLTVT.

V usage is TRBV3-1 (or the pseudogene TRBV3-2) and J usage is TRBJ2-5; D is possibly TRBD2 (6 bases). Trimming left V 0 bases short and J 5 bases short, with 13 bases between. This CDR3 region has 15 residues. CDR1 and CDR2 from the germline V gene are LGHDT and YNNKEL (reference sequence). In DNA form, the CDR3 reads TGTGCCAGCAGCCAAGATCACACGGGAGCGGAGACCCAGTACTTC. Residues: CASSQDHTGAETQYF.

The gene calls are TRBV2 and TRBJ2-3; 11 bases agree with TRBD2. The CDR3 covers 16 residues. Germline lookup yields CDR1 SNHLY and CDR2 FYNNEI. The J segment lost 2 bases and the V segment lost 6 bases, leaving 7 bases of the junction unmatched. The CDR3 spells CASSRLAGHNTDTQYF. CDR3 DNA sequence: TGTGCCAGCAGCCGACTAGCGGGGCATAACACAGATACGCAGTATTTT.

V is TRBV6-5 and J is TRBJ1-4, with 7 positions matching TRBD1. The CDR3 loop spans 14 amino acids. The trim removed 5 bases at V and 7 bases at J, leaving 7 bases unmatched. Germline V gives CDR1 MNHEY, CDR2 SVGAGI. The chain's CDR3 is CASSLTGAGEKLFF. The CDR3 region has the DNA TGTGCCAGCAGTCTCACAGGGGCCGGTGAAAAACTGTTTTTT.

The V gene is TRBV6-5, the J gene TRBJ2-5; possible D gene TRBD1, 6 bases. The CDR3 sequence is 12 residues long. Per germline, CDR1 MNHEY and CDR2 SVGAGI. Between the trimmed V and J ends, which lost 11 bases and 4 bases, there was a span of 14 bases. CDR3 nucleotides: TGTGCCGCCACAAGGGACACAGAGACCCAGTACTTC. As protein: CAATRDTETQYF.

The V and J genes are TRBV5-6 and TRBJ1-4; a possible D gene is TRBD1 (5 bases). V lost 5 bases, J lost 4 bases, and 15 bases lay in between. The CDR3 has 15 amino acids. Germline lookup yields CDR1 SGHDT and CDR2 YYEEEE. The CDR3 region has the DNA TGTGCCAGCAGTTGGGGGGAATCGGTTAATGAAAAACTGTTTTTT. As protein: CASSWGESVNEKLFF.

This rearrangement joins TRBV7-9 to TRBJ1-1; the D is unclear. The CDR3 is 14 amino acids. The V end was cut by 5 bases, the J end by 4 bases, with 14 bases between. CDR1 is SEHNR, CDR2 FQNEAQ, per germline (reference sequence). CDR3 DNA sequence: TGTGCCAGCAGCCCCCCCCCTTTGGCCACTGAAGCTTTCTTT. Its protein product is CASSPPPLATEAFF. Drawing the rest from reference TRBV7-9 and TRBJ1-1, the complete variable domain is DTGVSQNPRHKITKRGQNVTFRCDPISEHNRLYWYRQTLGQGPEFLTYFQNEAQLEKSRLLSDRFSAERPKGSFSTLEIQRTEQGDSAMYLCASSPPPLATEAFFGQGTRLTVV.

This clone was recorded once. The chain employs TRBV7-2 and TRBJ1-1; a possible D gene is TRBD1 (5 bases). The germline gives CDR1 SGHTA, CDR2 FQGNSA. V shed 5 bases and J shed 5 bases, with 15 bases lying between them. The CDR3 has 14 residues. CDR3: CASSVSRAGTEAFF. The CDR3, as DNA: TGTGCCAGCAGCGTCAGCAGGGCTGGTACTGAAGCTTTCTTT.

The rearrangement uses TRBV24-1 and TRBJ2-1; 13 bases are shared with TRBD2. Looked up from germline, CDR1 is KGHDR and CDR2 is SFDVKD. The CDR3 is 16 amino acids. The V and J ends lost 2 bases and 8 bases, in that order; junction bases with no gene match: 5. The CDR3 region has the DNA TGTGCCACCAGTGATTGGACTAGCGGGAGTACGCATGAGCAGTTCTTC. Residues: CATSDWTSGSTHEQFF.

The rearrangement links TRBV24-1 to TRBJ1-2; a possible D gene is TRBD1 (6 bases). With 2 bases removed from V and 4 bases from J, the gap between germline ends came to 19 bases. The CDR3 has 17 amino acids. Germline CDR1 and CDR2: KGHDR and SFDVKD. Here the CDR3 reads CATSDSGAETAFYGYTF. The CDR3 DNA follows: TGTGCCACCAGTGATTCAGGGGCGGAGACAGCATTCTATGGCTACACCTTC.

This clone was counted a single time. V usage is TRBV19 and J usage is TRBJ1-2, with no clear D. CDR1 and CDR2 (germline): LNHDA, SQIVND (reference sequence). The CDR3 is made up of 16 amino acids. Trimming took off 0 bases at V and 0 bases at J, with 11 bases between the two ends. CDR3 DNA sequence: TGTGCCAGTAGTATAGAGACTGAAGGAACTAACTATGGCTACACCTTC. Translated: CASSIETEGTNYGYTF.